Sequencing of this T cell receptor beta chain was carried out in a study of shared clonotypes between healthy human individuals. Germline values: CDR1 MNHEY, CDR2 SMNVEV (reference sequence). V dropped 2 bases and J dropped 11 bases, with 21 bases sitting between them. The CDR3 is made up of 16 amino acids. Healthy HIV-negative adults without recent acute infections or vaccinations served as donors. Caucasian adults living in Nashville, Tennessee, provided all samples. Note on this clone: Its specificity is not known.

Over several immunoSEQ plates, each subset's genomic DNA was distributed in even portions. The protocol was immunoSEQ multiplex PCR, while the TCRdb copy is restricted to in-frame clones and leaves out a portion. The sample lists about 980,000 clones; about three quarters were seen once. Study findings and constraints: Generally, naive subsets came out with larger estimated richness than memory subsets.

The origin of this receptor is a young man in good health. Sequencing used memory CD4+ T cells sorted from blood. The subset was: CD45RA-negative fraction. This chain uses TRBV27 with TRBJ1-4; D gene uncertain. CDR3: CASSLITWSQPQKLFF. CDR3 DNA sequence: TGTGCCAGCAGTTTAATAACATGGTCGCAGCCGCAGAAACTGTTTTTT.